The text below deals with one TCR beta chain. Its target is not known. The CDR3 does not end in the conserved phenylalanine or tryptophan, so this is likely a read error. The input was approximately 500 ng total RNA; TCR beta cDNA was made from it with a constant-region primer. Three rounds of nested multiplex PCR with slightly modified ARM-PCR produced TCR beta libraries. The two initial PCR rounds, around 11 cycles each, used TRBV1-TRBV30 forward and C-beta reverse primers. Using its own MiXCR run on the multiplex PCR reads, TCRdb lists one record per CDR3 protein. The sample includes 300,000 to 350,000 distinct CDR3 sequences, less than 65% of them seen just once. The sample originates from a study of tumor-infiltrating lymphocytes in primary liver carcinoma. Blood RNA came from unsorted whole blood; germline DNA was also extracted. Before any surgery took place, about 3.8 milliliters of peripheral blood were collected.

General study points: Against blood, tumors held a significantly higher top-250-clone fraction (p = 0.039).

This CDR3 region has 14 residues. The germline CDR1 and CDR2 sequences are SGHNT and YENEEA. The source material was peripheral blood. This sequence was found in a man aged 40-49 years with primary liver carcinoma and hepatitis B virus infection. J is TRBJ2-1 and V is TRBV11-3; D not resolved. The CDR3 here is CASSPKDGYNEQFL. CDR3 nucleotides: TGTGCCAGCAGCCCCAAAGACGGGTACAACGAGCAGTTCCTC.